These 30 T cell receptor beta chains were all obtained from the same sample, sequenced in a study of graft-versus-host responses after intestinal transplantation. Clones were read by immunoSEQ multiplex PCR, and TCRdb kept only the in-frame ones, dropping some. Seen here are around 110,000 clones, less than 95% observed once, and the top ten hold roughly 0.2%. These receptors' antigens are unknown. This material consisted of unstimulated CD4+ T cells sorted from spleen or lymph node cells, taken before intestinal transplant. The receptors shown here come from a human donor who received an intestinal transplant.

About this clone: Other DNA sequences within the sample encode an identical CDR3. CDR3 in DNA: TGTGCCAGCAGCTTAGGCCTAGCGGGGGGGCGGGAGACCCAGTACTTC. This codes for CASSLGLAGGRETQYF. The V call is TRBV7-2, the J call TRBJ2-5, with TRBD2 identical over 12 bases. V gave up 1 base and J gave up 5 bases; unmatched junction bases: 5. Per germline, CDR1 SGHTA and CDR2 FQGNSA. The length of the CDR3 is 16 residues.

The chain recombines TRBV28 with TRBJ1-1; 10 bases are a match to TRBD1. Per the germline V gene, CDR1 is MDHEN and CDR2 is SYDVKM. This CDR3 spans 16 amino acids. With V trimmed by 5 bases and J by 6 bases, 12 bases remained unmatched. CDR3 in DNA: TGTGCCAGCAGTACACTCACCGGGACAGGGGCGGCTGAAGCTTTCTTT. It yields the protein CASSTLTGTGAAEAFF.

CDR3 nucleotide sequence: TGTGCCAGCACAGAAACGGGACAGAATAATGAAAAACTGTTTTTT. Protein sequence: CASTETGQNNEKLFF. The chain uses TRBV7-9 and TRBJ1-4, with TRBD1 matching 7 bases. Germline assignment: CDR1 SEHNR and CDR2 FQNEAQ (reference sequence). The CDR3 consists of 15 residues. V gave up 7 bases and J gave up 4 bases; unmatched junction bases: 9.

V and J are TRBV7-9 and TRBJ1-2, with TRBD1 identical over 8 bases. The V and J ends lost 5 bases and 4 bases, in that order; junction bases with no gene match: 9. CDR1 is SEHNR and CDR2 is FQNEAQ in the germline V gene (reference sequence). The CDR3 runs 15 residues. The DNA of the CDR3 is TGTGCCAGCAGCCCTCAGGGGGCTGGTGGCTATGGCTACACCTTC. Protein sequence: CASSPQGAGGYGYTF.

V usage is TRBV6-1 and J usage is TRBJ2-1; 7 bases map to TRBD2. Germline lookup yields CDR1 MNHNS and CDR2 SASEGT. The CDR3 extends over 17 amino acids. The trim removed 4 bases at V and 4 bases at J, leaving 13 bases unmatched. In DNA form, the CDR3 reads TGTGCCAGCAGTGCGTGGGTGGCTAGCGGAGCATACAATGAGCAGTTCTTC. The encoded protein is CASSAWVASGAYNEQFF.

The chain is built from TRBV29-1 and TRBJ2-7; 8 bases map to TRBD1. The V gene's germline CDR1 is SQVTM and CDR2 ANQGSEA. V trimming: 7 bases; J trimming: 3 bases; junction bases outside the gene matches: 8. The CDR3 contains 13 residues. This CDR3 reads CSASGQEIYEQYF. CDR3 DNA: TGCAGCGCTTCGGGACAGGAGATCTACGAGCAGTACTTC.

The CDR3, as DNA: TGTGCCAGCAGTTCGTCAGGGGCAACTAATGAAAAACTGTTTTTT. Its protein is CASSSSGATNEKLFF. This chain links TRBV2 with TRBJ1-4; D might be TRBD1 (6 bases). The CDR3 sequence is 15 residues long. CDR1 is SNHLY, CDR2 FYNNEI, per germline. Trimming took 5 bases from V and 0 from J, leaving 10 bases between them. The complete variable domain, with remaining parts taken from reference TRBV2 and TRBJ1-4, reads EPEVTQTPSHQVTQMGQEVILRCVPISNHLYFYWYRQILGQKVEFLVSFYNNEISEKSEIFDDQFSVERPDGSNFTLKIRSTKLEDSAMYFCASSSSGATNEKLFFGSGTQLSVL.

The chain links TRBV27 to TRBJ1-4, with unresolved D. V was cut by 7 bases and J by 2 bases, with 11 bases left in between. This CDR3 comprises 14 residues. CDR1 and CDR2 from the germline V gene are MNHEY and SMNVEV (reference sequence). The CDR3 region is CASKLAPTNEKLFF. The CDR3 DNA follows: TGTGCCAGCAAGCTCGCTCCGACTAATGAAAAACTGTTTTTT.

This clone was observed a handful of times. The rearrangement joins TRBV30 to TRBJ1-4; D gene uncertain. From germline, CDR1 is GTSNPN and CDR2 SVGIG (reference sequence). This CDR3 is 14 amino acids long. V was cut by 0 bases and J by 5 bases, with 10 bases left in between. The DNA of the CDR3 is TGTGCCTGGAGTGTCTCACAGATAAATGAAAAACTGTTTTTT. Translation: CAWSVSQINEKLFF.

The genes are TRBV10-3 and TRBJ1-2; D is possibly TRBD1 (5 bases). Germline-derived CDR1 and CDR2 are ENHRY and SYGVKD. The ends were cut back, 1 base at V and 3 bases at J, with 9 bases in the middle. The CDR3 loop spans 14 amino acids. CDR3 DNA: TGTGCCATCAGTGAGTGGAAAGGGGACTATGGCTACACCTTC. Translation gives CAISEWKGDYGYTF.

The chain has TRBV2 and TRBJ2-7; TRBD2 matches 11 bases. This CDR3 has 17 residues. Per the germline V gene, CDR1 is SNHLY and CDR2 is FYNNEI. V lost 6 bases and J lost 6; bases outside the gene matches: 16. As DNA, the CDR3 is TGTGCCAGCAGCCTCGGACTAGCGGGCTTATCTTGGGGCGAGCAGTACTTC. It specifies CASSLGLAGLSWGEQYF.

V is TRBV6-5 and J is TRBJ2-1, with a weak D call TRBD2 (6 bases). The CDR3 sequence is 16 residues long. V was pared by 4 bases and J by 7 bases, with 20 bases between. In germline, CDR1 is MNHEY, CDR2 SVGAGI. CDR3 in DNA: TGTGCCAGCAGTTCGACAGACAGCGGGTTAAGTAATGAGCAGTTCTTC. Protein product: CASSSTDSGLSNEQFF.

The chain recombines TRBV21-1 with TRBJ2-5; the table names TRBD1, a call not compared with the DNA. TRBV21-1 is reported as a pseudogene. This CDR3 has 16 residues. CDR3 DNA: TGTGCCAGCAGCAAAGTAGAGACAGGTGGCGGCGAGACCCAGTACTTC. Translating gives CASSKVETGGGETQYF.

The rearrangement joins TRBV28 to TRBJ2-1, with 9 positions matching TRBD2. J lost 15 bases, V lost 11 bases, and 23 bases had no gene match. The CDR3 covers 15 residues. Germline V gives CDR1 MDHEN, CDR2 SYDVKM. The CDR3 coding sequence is TGTGCCGTCGGGCCAACGACTAGCGGCACCCGGCATGCGTTCTTC. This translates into CAVGPTTSGTRHAFF.

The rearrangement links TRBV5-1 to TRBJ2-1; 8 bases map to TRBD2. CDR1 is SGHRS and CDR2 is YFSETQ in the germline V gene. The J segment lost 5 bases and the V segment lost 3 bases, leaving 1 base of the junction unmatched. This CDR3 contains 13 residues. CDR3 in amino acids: CASSSGGDNEQFF. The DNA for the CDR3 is TGCGCCAGCAGCTCCGGGGGGGACAATGAGCAGTTCTTC.

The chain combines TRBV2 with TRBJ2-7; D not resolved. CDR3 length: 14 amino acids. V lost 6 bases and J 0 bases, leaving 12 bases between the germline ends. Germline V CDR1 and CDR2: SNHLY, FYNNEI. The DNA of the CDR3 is TGTGCCAGCAGGATGGAGAAGCTCTCCTACGAGCAGTACTTC. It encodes CASRMEKLSYEQYF.

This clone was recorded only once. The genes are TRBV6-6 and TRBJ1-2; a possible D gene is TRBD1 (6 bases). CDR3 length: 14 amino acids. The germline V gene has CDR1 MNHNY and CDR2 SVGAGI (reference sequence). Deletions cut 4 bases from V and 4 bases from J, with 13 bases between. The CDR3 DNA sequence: TGTGCCAGCAGTTGGCGGACAGACAGCTATGGCTACACCTTC. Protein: CASSWRTDSYGYTF.

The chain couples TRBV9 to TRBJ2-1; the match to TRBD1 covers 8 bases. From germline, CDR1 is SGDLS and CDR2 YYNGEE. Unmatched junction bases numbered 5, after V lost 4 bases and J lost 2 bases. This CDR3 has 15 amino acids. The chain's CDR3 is CASSRGQGAYNEQFF. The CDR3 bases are TGTGCCAGCAGCCGTGGACAGGGAGCCTACAATGAGCAGTTCTTC.

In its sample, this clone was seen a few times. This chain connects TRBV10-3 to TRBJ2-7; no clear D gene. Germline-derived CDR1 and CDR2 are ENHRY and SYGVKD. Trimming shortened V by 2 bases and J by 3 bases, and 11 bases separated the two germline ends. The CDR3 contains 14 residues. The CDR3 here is CAISEPRAIYEQYF. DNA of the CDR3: TGTGCCATCAGTGAGCCCCGAGCGATCTACGAGCAGTACTTC.

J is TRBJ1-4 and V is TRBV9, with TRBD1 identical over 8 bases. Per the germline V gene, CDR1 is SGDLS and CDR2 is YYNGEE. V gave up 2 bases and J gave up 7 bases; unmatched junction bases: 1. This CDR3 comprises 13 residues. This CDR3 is CASSVDRGEKLFF. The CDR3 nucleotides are TGTGCCAGCAGCGTTGACAGGGGTGAAAAACTGTTTTTT.

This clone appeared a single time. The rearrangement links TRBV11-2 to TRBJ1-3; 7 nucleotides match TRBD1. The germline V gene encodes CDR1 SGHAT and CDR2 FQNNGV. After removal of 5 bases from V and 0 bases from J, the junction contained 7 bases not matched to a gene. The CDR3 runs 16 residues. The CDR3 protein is CASSRTGAVSGNTIYF. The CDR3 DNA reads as TGTGCCAGCAGCCGAACAGGGGCCGTCTCTGGAAACACCATATATTTT.

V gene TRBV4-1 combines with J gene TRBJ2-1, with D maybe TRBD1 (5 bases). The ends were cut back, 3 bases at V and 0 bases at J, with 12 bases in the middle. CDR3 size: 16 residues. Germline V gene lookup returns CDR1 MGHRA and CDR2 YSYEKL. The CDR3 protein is CASSQATGRSYNEQFF. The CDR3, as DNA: TGCGCCAGCAGCCAGGCTACAGGTCGCTCCTACAATGAGCAGTTCTTC.

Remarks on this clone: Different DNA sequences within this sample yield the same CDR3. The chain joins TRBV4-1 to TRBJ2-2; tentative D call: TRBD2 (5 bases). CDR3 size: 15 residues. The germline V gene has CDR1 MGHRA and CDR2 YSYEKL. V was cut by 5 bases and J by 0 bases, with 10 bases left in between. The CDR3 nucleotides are TGCGCCAGCAGCTTAGCGCCCACGAACACCGGGGAGCTGTTTTTT. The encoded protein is CASSLAPTNTGELFF.

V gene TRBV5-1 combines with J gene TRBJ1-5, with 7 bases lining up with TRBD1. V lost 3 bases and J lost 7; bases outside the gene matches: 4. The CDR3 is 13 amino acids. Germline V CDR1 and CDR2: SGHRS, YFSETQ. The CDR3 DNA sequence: TGCGCCAGCAGCTCCTCAGGGGGGCAGCCCCAGCATTTT. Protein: CASSSSGGQPQHF.

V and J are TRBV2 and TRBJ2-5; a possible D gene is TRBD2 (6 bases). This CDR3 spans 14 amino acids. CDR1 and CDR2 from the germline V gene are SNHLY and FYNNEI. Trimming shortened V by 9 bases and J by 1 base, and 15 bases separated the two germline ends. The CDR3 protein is CAREGRGLQETQYF. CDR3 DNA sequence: TGTGCCAGGGAGGGACGGGGCCTCCAAGAGACCCAGTACTTC.

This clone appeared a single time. In nucleotides, the CDR3 is TGTGCCAGCTCACTACAGGAGAACACTGAAGCTTTCTTT. Residues: CASSLQENTEAFF. The chain employs TRBV18 and TRBJ1-1; tentative D call: TRBD1 (5 bases). V was cut by 4 bases and J by 1 base, with 7 bases left in between. Germline CDR1 is KGHSH and CDR2 is LQKENI. This CDR3 has 13 amino acids.

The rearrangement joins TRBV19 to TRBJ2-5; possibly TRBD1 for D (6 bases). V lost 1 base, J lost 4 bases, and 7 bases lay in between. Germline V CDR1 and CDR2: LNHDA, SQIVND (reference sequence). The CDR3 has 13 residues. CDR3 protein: CASSIGRGETQYF. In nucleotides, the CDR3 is TGTGCCAGTAGTATAGGCAGGGGAGAGACCCAGTACTTC. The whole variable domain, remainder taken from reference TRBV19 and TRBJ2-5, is DGGITQSPKYLFRKEGQNVTLSCEQNLNHDAMYWYRQDPGQGLRLIYYSQIVNDFQKGDIAEGYSVSREKKESFPLTVTSAQKNPTAFYLCASSIGRGETQYFGPGTRLLVL.

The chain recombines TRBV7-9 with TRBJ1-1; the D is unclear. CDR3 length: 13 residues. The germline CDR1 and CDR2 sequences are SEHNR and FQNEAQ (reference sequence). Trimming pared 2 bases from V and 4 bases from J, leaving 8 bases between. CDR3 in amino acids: CASSLTRSTEAFF. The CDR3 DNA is TGTGCCAGCAGCTTAACCCGGTCCACTGAAGCTTTCTTT.

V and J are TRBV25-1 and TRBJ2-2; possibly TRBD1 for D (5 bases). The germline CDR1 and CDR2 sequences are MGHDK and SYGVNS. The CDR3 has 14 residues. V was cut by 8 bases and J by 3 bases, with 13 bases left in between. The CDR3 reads CASAGWSDTGELFF. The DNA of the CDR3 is TGTGCCAGCGCAGGGTGGTCCGACACCGGGGAGCTGTTTTTT.

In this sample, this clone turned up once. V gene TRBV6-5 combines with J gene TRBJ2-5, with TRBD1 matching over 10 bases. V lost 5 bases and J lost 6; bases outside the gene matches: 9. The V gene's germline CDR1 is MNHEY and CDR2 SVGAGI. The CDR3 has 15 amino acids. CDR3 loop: CASSGAGTGDQTQYF. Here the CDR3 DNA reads TGTGCCAGCAGTGGGGCCGGGACAGGGGACCAGACCCAGTACTTC.